These 22 T cell receptor beta chains were all obtained from the same sample, sequenced in a study of identical twins (dated by TCRdb to 2016 to 2017). Library prep was done by 5' RACE. The sample was run on an Illumina HiSeq 2000. TCRdb reran the public reads through fastp at Q25 and MiXCR, keeping productive beta chains. A single entry per CDR3 protein holds the most common genes and DNA from its merged rows. The sample includes 550,000 to 800,000 distinct CDR3 sequences, with roughly 7.2% observed a single time. The ten largest account for approximately 1.5% of the sample. These data were also reused for a study on yellow fever vaccine responses in identical twins.

Sequencing used PBMCs. The receptors stem from a woman aged 18-29 years in good health.

This clonotype has a count of ten or more. The rearrangement uses TRBV12-3 or TRBV12-4 and TRBJ2-1; 10 positions agree with TRBD2. Losses at the gene ends were 2 bases for V and 2 bases for J; bases not matched to a gene: 3. The CDR3 runs to 16 residues. The CDR3 nucleotides read TGTGCCAGCAGTTTACGGACTAGCGGTGCCTACAATGAGCAGTTCTTC. As protein: CASSLRTSGAYNEQFF.

There are a few counts of this clonotype. The chain has TRBV24-1 and TRBJ1-2; the match to TRBD1 covers 7 bases. V trimming: 3 bases; J trimming: 4 bases; junction bases outside the gene matches: 4. The CDR3 covers 14 residues. Germline lookup yields CDR1 KGHDR and CDR2 SFDVKD. As DNA, the CDR3 is TGTGCCACCAGTGATAAGGACAGGTCCTATGGCTACACCTTC. This gives the protein CATSDKDRSYGYTF.

This sequence joins TRBV29-1 and TRBJ2-2; 7 bases match TRBD1. The V gene end was trimmed by 4 bases and the J gene end by 1 base; junction bases not matched to a gene: 9. Germline V gene lookup returns CDR1 SQVTM and CDR2 ANQGSEA. This CDR3 region has 16 residues. The CDR3 DNA follows: TGCAGCGTTGCCGGTTTAGGGGGCCGGAACACCGGGGAGCTGTTTTTT. Translating it yields CSVAGLGGRNTGELFF.

This CDR3 reads CATSRVVANNEQFF. The CDR3 DNA reads as TGTGCCACCAGCAGAGTTGTTGCAAACAATGAGCAGTTCTTC. The genes are TRBV15 and TRBJ2-1; D unresolved. V was clipped by 1 base and J by 5 bases, with 9 bases between them. This CDR3 spans 14 amino acids. Germline CDR1 and CDR2: LNHNV and YYDKDF (reference sequence).

This clonotype has ten or more counts. The V and J genes are TRBV9 and TRBJ2-1, with D perhaps TRBD1 or TRBD2 (5 bases each). V was trimmed by 3 bases and J by 5 bases, leaving 24 bases between them. Germline V gene data show CDR1 as SGDLS and CDR2 as YYNGEE. The CDR3 extends over 18 amino acids. CDR3 residues: CASSATPRVGDRNNEQFF. The CDR3 region has the DNA TGTGCCAGCAGCGCAACACCTCGTGTTGGGGACCGAAACAATGAGCAGTTCTTC.

A few counts support this clonotype. The chain has TRBV29-1 and TRBJ1-5; tentative D call: TRBD1 (5 bases). Trimming left V 5 bases short and J 4 bases short, with 15 bases between. Per the germline V gene, CDR1 is SQVTM and CDR2 is ANQGSEA. The CDR3 has 14 residues. This CDR3 reads CSVKRDGINQPQHF. CDR3 DNA: TGCAGCGTTAAAAGGGACGGAATTAATCAGCCCCAGCATTTT.

This clonotype was found many times. This chain uses TRBV7-9 with TRBJ2-2; 14 bases match TRBD2. CDR3 length equals 17 residues. Germline V CDR1 and CDR2: SEHNR, FQNEAQ (reference sequence). V shed 4 bases, J shed 4 bases, and the junction held 5 bases outside the gene matches. The CDR3 coding sequence is TGTGCCAGCAGCTCTGGACTAGCGGGAGGTGGCACCGGGGAGCTGTTTTTT. It codes for CASSSGLAGGGTGELFF.

The sample holds a few counts of this clonotype. J is TRBJ2-1 and V is TRBV20-1, with a possible D match to TRBD1 (6 bases). With 3 bases removed from V and 5 bases from J, the gap between germline ends came to 14 bases. CDR1 DFQATT and CDR2 SNEGSKA come from the germline V gene (reference sequence). The CDR3 sequence is 14 residues long. The DNA of the CDR3 is TGCAGTGCTAGCAACAGGGTAGTCCACAATGAGCAGTTCTTC. As protein: CSASNRVVHNEQFF.

This clonotype was counted ten times or more. The chain employs TRBV6-4 and TRBJ2-1, with D possibly TRBD2 on 6 matching bases. Germline V gene lookup returns CDR1 MRHNA and CDR2 SNTAGT. V was clipped by 0 bases and J by 6 bases, with 15 bases between them. There are 16 residues in the CDR3. CDR3 DNA sequence: TGTGCCAGCAGTGACTCTTGGGAAACCGGGGGCAATGAGCAGTTCTTC. Its translation is CASSDSWETGGNEQFF.

This clonotype occurred a few times. V gene TRBV12-3 or TRBV12-4 combines with J gene TRBJ2-7, with D unresolved. V was pared by 3 bases and J by 2 bases, with 17 bases between. This CDR3 has 16 amino acids. CDR3 sequence reads: CASSFSLGQKAYEQYF. In nucleotides, the CDR3 is TGTGCCAGCAGTTTTTCCCTAGGCCAGAAAGCCTACGAGCAGTACTTC.

This clonotype was seen many times. The rearrangement joins TRBV15 to TRBJ2-4, with 9 bases fitting TRBD1. Germline-derived CDR1 and CDR2 are LNHNV and YYDKDF (reference sequence). The CDR3 extends over 14 amino acids. J was trimmed by 8 bases and V by 3 bases; bases with no gene match: 5. The CDR3 loop is CATSRGQGSDIQYF. CDR3 nucleotide sequence: TGTGCCACCAGCAGGGGACAGGGATCGGACATTCAGTACTTC.

This chain connects TRBV11-2 to TRBJ2-1; TRBD2 aligns across 7 bases. Germline loops: CDR1 SGHAT, CDR2 FQNNGV. The CDR3 is 19 residues long. V shed 5 bases, J shed 0 bases, and the junction held 16 bases outside the gene matches. The CDR3 DNA reads TGTGCCAGCAGCCCCCCCATGGGAGGGCCCTCCAGCTCCTACAATGAGCAGTTCTTC. It is translated as CASSPPMGGPSSSYNEQFF.

In its sample, this clonotype was seen a few times. This rearrangement joins TRBV12-3 or TRBV12-4 to TRBJ2-1; TRBD1 is a possible D gene (5 bases). Trimming pared 3 bases from V and 4 bases from J, leaving 16 bases between. This CDR3 has 16 amino acids. CDR3 DNA sequence: TGTGCCAGCAGTTTGGGGCCCCAACATAGATACAATGAGCAGTTCTTC. Translated, it gives CASSLGPQHRYNEQFF.

This clonotype has more than one count but fewer than ten. The V and J genes are TRBV20-1 and TRBJ2-1; TRBD2 matches 12 bases. The CDR3 extends over 16 amino acids. CDR1 DFQATT and CDR2 SNEGSKA come from the germline V gene (reference sequence). The J segment lost 10 bases and the V segment lost 2 bases, leaving 12 bases of the junction unmatched. As DNA, the CDR3 is TGCAGTGCTAGAATGACCCTAGCGGGAGGGTCGGGGGAGCAGTTCTTC. Protein product: CSARMTLAGGSGEQFF.

The chain carries TRBV2 and TRBJ2-1; D is perhaps TRBD1 or TRBD2 (5 bases each). V lost 6 bases to trimming and J lost 7 bases, with 19 bases between them. The CDR3 has 15 amino acids. Germline V CDR1 and CDR2: SNHLY, FYNNEI. CDR3 residues: CASSEGRQGRNEQFF. CDR3 sequence (DNA): TGTGCCAGCAGCGAGGGGCGTCAGGGTAGGAATGAGCAGTTCTTC.

This clonotype has ten or more counts. CDR3: CASSKDHEQFF. The CDR3, as DNA: TGTGCCAGCAGCAAGGACCATGAGCAGTTCTTC. The rearrangement joins TRBV7-3 to TRBJ2-1; D remains ambiguous. The germline V gene has CDR1 SGHTA and CDR2 FQGTGA. V was shortened by 5 bases and J by 8 bases, with 7 bases between the two germline ends. The CDR3 extends over 11 amino acids.

The V call is TRBV2, the J call TRBJ2-7; TRBD1 matches at 7 bases. Germline CDR1 reads SNHLY; CDR2 reads FYNNEI. V was clipped by 4 bases and J by 4 bases; unmatched bases: 19. CDR3 size: 18 residues. The CDR3 here is CASSVLKSASGRGYEQYV. CDR3 sequence (DNA): TGTGCCAGCAGTGTTCTAAAATCGGCTTCCGGCAGGGGGTACGAGCAGTACGTC.

Only a few counts were recorded for this clonotype. The J gene is TRBJ2-1, the V gene TRBV12-5, with 9 bases identical to TRBD2. The germline V gene encodes CDR1 LGHNT and CDR2 FRNRAP. J was trimmed by 9 bases and V by 4 bases; bases with no gene match: 10. CDR3 length equals 15 residues. The CDR3 here is CASGSPAGGKTEQFF. Written as DNA, the CDR3 is TGTGCTAGTGGTTCCCCAGCGGGAGGTAAGACTGAGCAGTTCTTC.

The table lists this clonotype with a few counts. The chain couples TRBV15 to TRBJ2-2; 11 nucleotides agree with TRBD1. The CDR3 loop spans 16 amino acids. The trim removed 0 bases at V and 6 bases at J, leaving 3 bases unmatched. In germline, CDR1 is LNHNV, CDR2 YYDKDF (reference sequence). CDR3 in amino acids: CATSRDPGQGAGELFF. The DNA for the CDR3 is TGTGCCACCAGCAGAGATCCGGGACAGGGGGCCGGGGAGCTGTTTTTT.

The table lists this clonotype with a few counts. This chain links TRBV3-1 with TRBJ2-7, with 7 positions matching TRBD2. CDR1 is LGHDT and CDR2 is YNNKEL in the germline V gene (reference sequence). The CDR3 consists of 15 residues. Germline trimming cut 7 bases from V and 6 bases from J; bases unmatched to any gene: 15. CDR3 DNA sequence: TGTGCCAGCAAGGCTCGGAGCGGGATTGGAACCGAGCAGTACTTC. It is translated as CASKARSGIGTEQYF.

This clonotype was observed a few times. V usage is TRBV11-2 and J usage is TRBJ2-7; 7 positions agree with TRBD1. J gave up 6 bases and V 1 base, and 6 bases lay outside the gene matches. The length of the CDR3 is 14 residues. CDR1 is SGHAT and CDR2 is FQNNGV in the germline V gene. The CDR3 protein is CASSLGTGAGEQYV. DNA for the CDR3: TGTGCCAGCAGCTTAGGTACAGGGGCGGGCGAGCAGTACGTC.

There are a few counts of this clonotype. The DNA for the CDR3 is TGTGCCAGCGGAGGGATCGGGAAGGGTGAGCAGTTCTTC. This encodes CASGGIGKGEQFF. V usage is TRBV28 and J usage is TRBJ2-1, with D possibly TRBD2 on 6 matching bases. CDR1 is MDHEN and CDR2 is SYDVKM in the germline V gene. The CDR3 has 13 residues. V lost 8 bases to trimming and J lost 9 bases, with 17 bases between them.